This entry lists 26 T cell receptor beta chains sequenced from one sample in a study of T-cell memory formation after mild COVID-19. TCRdb recomputed calls from the 5' RACE reads with MiXCR, one row per CDR3 protein. The table lists nearly 350,000 distinct CDR3 sequences, roughly 13% of them singletons. The material sequenced was PBMCs or a T cell subset sorted from them (not recorded which). Receptors originate from a man aged 18-30 years who had mild COVID-19 (a few samples of this study predate the infection). Cell type and time point are not known.

The V gene is TRBV4-1, the J gene TRBJ1-6; D ambiguous. Trimming shortened V by 0 bases and J by 8 bases, and 14 bases separated the two germline ends. Per germline, CDR1 MGHRA and CDR2 YSYEKL. The CDR3 consists of 16 residues. In nucleotides, the CDR3 is TGCGCCAGCAGCCAAGATGGAGGGCCACCTCATTCACCCCTCCACTTT. Translating it yields CASSQDGGPPHSPLHF.

This clonotype appeared a few times. V gene TRBV25-1 combines with J gene TRBJ1-4; 8 bases match TRBD1. Trimming cost V 5 bases and J 7 bases; bases outside gene matches: 6. There are 14 residues in the CDR3. Per germline, CDR1 MGHDK and CDR2 SYGVNS. The CDR3 is CASSFRGPGEKLFF. In nucleotides, the CDR3 is TGTGCCAGCAGTTTCAGGGGGCCGGGTGAAAAACTGTTTTTT.

This clonotype was observed a handful of times. The rearrangement joins TRBV21-1 to TRBJ2-7. TRBV21-1 is a pseudogene segment. CDR3 length: 13 residues. The CDR3 coding sequence is TGTGCCAGCCGCAACCGCCACTCCTACGAGCAGTACGTC. Residues: CASRNRHSYEQYV.

The sample holds many counts of this clonotype. The V and J genes are TRBV12-3 or TRBV12-4 and TRBJ2-2; D gene ambiguous. Trimming removed 7 bases at V and 4 bases at J, with 13 bases between. This CDR3 is 14 amino acids long. CDR3 region: CASTTVLSTGELFF. DNA of the CDR3: TGTGCCAGCACCACGGTTCTTTCCACCGGGGAGCTGTTTTTT.

Regarding this clonotype: A much larger clone lies a single base off, so this may be a read error. The chain has TRBV12-3 or TRBV12-4 and TRBJ1-1, with a weak D call TRBD1 (5 bases). The CDR3 runs to 15 residues. CDR3 residues: CASKPAQGGNTVAFF. The CDR3, as DNA: TGTGCCAGCAAACCGGCCCAGGGCGGGAACACTGTAGCTTTCTTT.

This clonotype was seen at least ten times. The rearrangement uses TRBV6-5 and TRBJ1-1; D uncertain. Trimming left V 2 bases short and J 8 bases short, with 12 bases between. Per the germline V gene, CDR1 is MNHEY and CDR2 is SVGAGI. This CDR3 comprises 13 residues. The CDR3 DNA is TGTGCCAGCAGTTACGCGTCATATTGGGAAGCTTTCTTT. It is translated as CASSYASYWEAFF.

This clonotype has a handful of counts. The chain recombines TRBV7-2 with TRBJ2-2, with 7 bases identical to TRBD1. With 3 bases clipped from V and 2 bases from J, the junction kept 3 bases outside the gene matches. Germline-derived CDR1 and CDR2 are SGHTA and FQGNSA. The CDR3 is 15 residues long. As DNA, the CDR3 is TGTGCCAGCAGCTTCCGGACAGGAAACACCGGGGAGCTGTTTTTT. Amino acids: CASSFRTGNTGELFF.

This clonotype has ten or more counts. CDR3: CASSSWFKDTEAFF. In DNA, the CDR3 is TGTGCCAGCAGTTCTTGGTTTAAGGACACTGAAGCTTTCTTT. The chain employs TRBV12-3 or TRBV12-4 and TRBJ1-1; D is ambiguous. Trimming took 4 bases from V and 3 from J, leaving 12 bases between them. This CDR3 has 14 residues.

This chain links TRBV25-1 with TRBJ2-7; tentatively, D is TRBD1 or TRBD2 (5 bases each). Germline CDR1 MGHDK, CDR2 SYGVNS. Trimming pared 3 bases from V and 3 bases from J, leaving 15 bases between. The CDR3 runs to 15 residues. CDR3 in amino acids: CASSDSRDPNYEQYV. Here the CDR3 DNA reads TGTGCCAGCAGTGATTCCCGGGACCCGAACTACGAGCAGTACGTC.

This clonotype was observed a handful of times. The chain joins TRBV5-1 to TRBJ2-6; D is perhaps TRBD1 (6 bases). CDR1 and CDR2 from the germline V gene are SGHRS and YFSETQ. V lost 2 bases and J 0 bases, leaving 9 bases between the germline ends. The CDR3 has 16 amino acids. The DNA for the CDR3 is TGCGCCAGCAGCTTACAGGGAAACTCTGGGGCCAACGTCCTGACTTTC. Its protein product is CASSLQGNSGANVLTF.

This clonotype came up a few times. The chain carries TRBV14 and TRBJ2-1; 7 nucleotides align to TRBD2. CDR1 and CDR2 (germline): SGHDN, FVKESK. The CDR3 loop spans 16 amino acids. Losses at the gene ends were 1 base for V and 0 bases for J; bases not matched to a gene: 3. CDR3 sequence: CASSQVGGSSYNEQFF. DNA for the CDR3: TGTGCCAGCAGCCAAGTCGGGGGGAGCTCCTACAATGAGCAGTTCTTC.

This clonotype was recorded at least ten times. The chain recombines TRBV7-3 with TRBJ2-5; perhaps TRBD1 as D (5 bases). CDR3 size: 15 residues. Trimming took off 5 bases at V and 5 bases at J, with 18 bases between the two ends. CDR1 and CDR2 (germline): SGHTA, FQGTGA. CDR3 sequence (DNA): TGTGCCAGCAGCCAAACAGGACCGTACGGGGAGACCCAGTACTTC. Its translation: CASSQTGPYGETQYF.

This chain uses TRBV29-1 with TRBJ1-2; weak D call: TRBD1 (5 bases). The CDR3 is 11 residues long. Germline values: CDR1 SQVTM, CDR2 ANQGSEA. V lost 7 bases, J lost 2 bases, and 8 bases lay in between. The CDR3 spells CSGGDNYGYTF. The CDR3 DNA follows: TGCAGCGGAGGGGACAACTATGGCTACACCTTC.

The rearrangement joins TRBV7-8 to TRBJ2-7; no definite D call. V lost 1 base to trimming and J lost 3 bases, with 7 bases between them. Per the germline V gene, CDR1 is SGHVS and CDR2 is FQNEAQ. The length of the CDR3 is 13 residues. Written as DNA, the CDR3 is TGTGCCAGCAGCTTAGAGGTTTTCTACGAGCAGTACGTC. Protein: CASSLEVFYEQYV.

This clonotype has at least ten counts. This rearrangement joins TRBV5-1 to TRBJ1-1; a weak D match, TRBD1 (6 bases). The CDR3 has 15 residues. CDR1 and CDR2 (germline): SGHRS, YFSETQ. V gave up 4 bases and J gave up 2 bases, with 15 bases separating them. DNA for the CDR3: TGCGCCAGCAGCGAGACCAGGGGCTCAAACACTGAAGCTTTCTTT. Amino acid sequence: CASSETRGSNTEAFF.

The chain uses TRBV6-5 and TRBJ2-1; D gene unclear. This CDR3 has 15 residues. Trimming shortened V by 0 bases and J by 5 bases, and 11 bases separated the two germline ends. Germline CDR1 MNHEY, CDR2 SVGAGI. The CDR3 region has the DNA TGTGCCAGCAGTTACTCGAGGTGGGGAAACAATGAGCAGTTCTTC. Amino acids: CASSYSRWGNNEQFF.

The genes are TRBV6-5 and TRBJ1-1, with a weak D call TRBD1 (5 bases). Germline V gene data show CDR1 as MNHEY and CDR2 as SVGAGI. This CDR3 comprises 14 residues. Trimming took 0 bases from V and 3 from J, leaving 8 bases between them. CDR3 sequence: CASSYSRGDTEAFF. CDR3 sequence (DNA): TGTGCCAGCAGTTACTCGAGGGGAGACACTGAAGCTTTCTTT.

This clonotype has a handful of counts. The chain employs TRBV7-9 and TRBJ1-1; tentatively, D is TRBD1 (6 bases). V lost 3 bases, J lost 13 bases, and 15 bases lay in between. Germline V gene sequence: CDR1 SEHNR, CDR2 FQNEAQ (reference sequence). The CDR3 contains 12 residues. The CDR3 spells CASSFDRPEGFF. DNA of the CDR3: TGTGCCAGCAGCTTTGACAGGCCTGAGGGTTTCTTT.

The chain combines TRBV7-2 with TRBJ2-3; weak D call: TRBD1 (6 bases). CDR1 is SGHTA and CDR2 is FQGNSA in the germline V gene. The CDR3 runs 15 residues. The V end lost 5 bases, the J end lost 3 bases, and 15 bases lay between the germline ends. CDR3: CASSQGRGQTDTQYF. The CDR3 nucleotides are TGTGCCAGCAGCCAGGGGCGAGGACAAACAGATACGCAGTATTTT.

This clonotype qualifies as medium-sized. The J gene is TRBJ2-7, the V gene TRBV10-2; D is unresolved. Germline V gene data show CDR1 as WSHSY and CDR2 as SAAADI. Trimming stripped 6 bases from V and 0 bases from J, with 9 bases between. This CDR3 spans 13 amino acids. CDR3 residues: CASRPGDSYEQYF. CDR3 nucleotide sequence: TGCGCCAGCAGGCCTGGGGACTCCTACGAGCAGTACTTC.

This chain connects TRBV7-9 to TRBJ2-6, with 10 bases matching TRBD1. The germline V gene has CDR1 SEHNR and CDR2 FQNEAQ (reference sequence). The CDR3 is 15 amino acids. With V trimmed by 9 bases and J by 2 bases, 4 bases remained unmatched. The CDR3, as DNA: TGTGCCAGTGGGACAGGGGTCCCTGGGGCCAACGTCCTGACTTTC. It translates to CASGTGVPGANVLTF.

This clonotype turned up a few times. This rearrangement joins TRBV7-9 to TRBJ1-1; D is ambiguous. Germline lookup yields CDR1 SEHNR and CDR2 FQNEAQ (reference sequence). The V end was cut by 5 bases, the J end by 5 bases, with 15 bases between. CDR3 length equals 14 residues. For the CDR3, the DNA is TGTGCCAGCAGCCACCCGCGTTCGGTGACTGAAGCTTTCTTT. It yields the protein CASSHPRSVTEAFF.

This clonotype has more than one count but fewer than ten. A much bigger clone sits one base away, suggesting this may be a read error. This chain joins TRBV20-1 and TRBJ1-4, with D unresolved. The germline V gene encodes CDR1 DFQATT and CDR2 SNEGSKA (reference sequence). The CDR3 runs to 13 residues. V was cut by 1 base and J by 0 bases, with 3 bases left in between. In DNA, the CDR3 is TGCAGTGCTAGAGCTGCAACTAATGAAAAACTGTTTTTT. Encoded protein: CSARAATNEKLFF.

This rearrangement joins TRBV7-2 to TRBJ2-5, with TRBD2 identical over 9 bases. This CDR3 contains 15 residues. The trim removed 4 bases at V and 5 bases at J, leaving 8 bases unmatched. Germline V gives CDR1 SGHTA, CDR2 FQGNSA. The CDR3 here is CASSSSGGGAETQYF. The CDR3 region has the DNA TGTGCCAGCAGCTCCTCCGGCGGGGGGGCGGAGACCCAGTACTTC.

V is TRBV4-3 and J is TRBJ1-1; D not resolved. V lost 1 base and J 5 bases, leaving 11 bases between the germline ends. Germline V gene data show CDR1 as LGHNA and CDR2 as YSLEER. The CDR3 loop spans 14 amino acids. DNA of the CDR3: TGCGCCAGCAGCCAAGGGCTCCCGCTAACTGAAGCTTTCTTT. This encodes CASSQGLPLTEAFF.

This chain links TRBV9 with TRBJ1-3, with a possible D match to TRBD1 (5 bases). Germline values: CDR1 SGDLS, CDR2 YYNGEE. The CDR3 runs to 17 residues. Trimming took 3 bases from V and 4 from J, leaving 20 bases between them. The CDR3 sequence is CASSDSSGTAFGNTIYF. CDR3 in DNA: TGTGCCAGCAGCGATTCGTCCGGGACCGCTTTCGGAAACACCATATATTTT.